This TCR beta chain was retrieved from a study of shared clonotypes between healthy human individuals (dated by TCRdb to between 2020 and 2021). A note on the overall study: The cohort comprised two women and three men aged 18 to 49 years. For each donor, CD4 naive and CD4 memory were each run on three plates, CD8 naive on two plates, and CD8 memory on one plate. The study deeply sequenced blood TCR repertoires of five healthy adults to estimate repertoire size and the extent of clonotype sharing between individuals. Libraries were prepared and TCR repertoires were sequenced by different laboratories using diverse techniques, in order to increase sequencing depth and limit assay-specific biases. Each donor's leukapheresis produced roughly between roughly 0.85 and 10 billion PBMCs. General conclusions and limits of the study: Sharing across a few donors was observed for approximately 5% of naive CD4, over 3% of naive CD8, about 2.3% of memory CD4, and less than 0.45% of memory CD8 clonotypes. Naive subsets generally had larger estimated clonotype richness than memory subsets. Sampling was restricted to blood, and TCR repertoires in tissues likely differ from the TCR repertoires found in blood. Based on pairwise subsampling, the degree of clonotype sharing among donors was expected to be affected by sequencing depth. Because the study included only a small number of donors, the genetic and exposure-history diversity represented was limited. Compared with non-shared clonotypes, clonotypes shared by all four sorted-subset donors had higher generation probabilities. Even with the large sequencing depth, rarefaction of the sorted-subset datasets indicated that sequencing was incomplete.

V gives up 4 bases and J gives up 5 bases, and the segment between their germline ends measures 17 bases. Inclusive of the bounding cysteine and phenylalanine, the CDR3 is 15 residues long. The DNA shown is the 45-base CDR3, in frame from base 1. Based on the germline V gene, the CDR1 and CDR2 sequences are SGHRS and YFSETQ. The sample holds a few counts of this clone. There is no known antigen for this receptor. Per-base qualities were not stored, and no clone one base away is much larger. Healthy HIV-negative adults with no recently reported acute infections or vaccinations were included as donors. Every donor was a Caucasian adult residing in Nashville, Tennessee, USA. CD4+ T cells were enriched by magnetic negative selection, after which naive cells were positively selected on CD45RA and the negative fraction was taken as the memory subset. Blood was obtained by leukapheresis, after which PBMCs were separated by Ficoll-Histopaque density gradient centrifugation and cryopreserved in liquid nitrogen vapor phase. Analytical flow cytometry was used to check the purity and quantity of each magnetically sorted T cell population. Genomic DNA was isolated from each sorted fraction and quantified by UV absorbance on a Nanodrop 2000c.

Using the deep immunoSEQ assay, multiplex PCR amplified TCR CDR3 regions from genomic DNA. Extracted genomic DNA from each cell subset was distributed evenly across all wells of several immunoSEQ 96-well plates, and each plate was treated as a replicate. For sorted subsets, approximately 210 ng genomic DNA, equal to 30,000 or so T cell genomes, was loaded into each replicate PCR. The purified libraries were quantified using a Qubit 3.0 fluorometer, sized with a Bioanalyzer 2100, and then quantified again using the KAPA Library Quantification kit. Every immunoSEQ 96-well plate was sequenced on a dedicated single-read 150-cycle Illumina NextSeq 550 flow cell. Per the source publication's procedure: The immunoSEQ output contained only junctional sequences without quality scores, so filtering could not match that applied to full-length reads. Sequences were annotated with PyIR, a Python wrapper for IgBLAST v1.9, using IMGT germline references to assign V/J genes and CDR3. Reads were filtered out if the reads had weak V/J assignments (E-value above 1e-6), no CDR3, stop codons, out-of-frame junctions, or ambiguous translated residues. A V3J clonotype was defined by an identical inferred V gene, J gene, and CDR3 amino acid sequence. Percentage overlap between repertoires was calculated by dividing the number of shared unique clonotypes by the size of the smaller repertoire. Richness of each repertoire was evaluated using RTK rarefaction, the Chao1 estimator, and Recon v2.1 estimates of unobserved clonotypes. OLGA was used to compute generation probabilities for all TCRbeta clonotypes that the gDNA method yielded from a handful of donors. TCRdb mirrors the immuneACCESS table, restricted to in-frame sequences. Some clones are absent from its copies; in checked studies, under half trace to an unresolved V gene, and the reason for the others is unknown. V and J calls and clone size are copied from that table; D and trimming were computed from the DNA. The sample table contains 300,000 or so clones; only one count was recorded for approximately 79% of them. 10% of the sample is in the top ten clones.

This clonotype originated in a man in his thirties or forties in good health. The rearrangement combines TRBV5-1 with TRBJ2-3; the D element could tentatively be TRBD1 or TRBD2, as 6 bases agree for each. The material sequenced was memory CD4+ T cells sorted from blood. The label giving this sample's cell subset or site can be read as: CD45RA-negative fraction. The DNA reads as follows: TGCGCCAGCAGCGCGACGAGGGGGGATAGAGATACGCAGTATTTT. It is translated as CASSATRGDRDTQYF.